The 21 T cell receptor beta chains listed next were all sequenced from one sample in a study of blood T cell repertoires in COVID-19. Data came from immunoSEQ multiplex PCR; TCRdb stores just in-frame clones and leaves some out. The table includes fewer than 200,000 clones, about 88% detected once. Sequencing used PBMCs or T cells enriched from blood (not recorded which). Every receptor here comes from a man aged 45 to 65 who had recovered from COVID-19.

The rearrangement uses TRBV3-1 (or the pseudogene TRBV3-2) and TRBJ2-2; 13 nucleotides align to TRBD2. V lost 4 bases to trimming and J lost 6 bases; unmatched junction nucleotides: 5. Looked up from germline, CDR1 is LGHDT and CDR2 is YNNKEL (reference sequence). The CDR3 runs to 16 residues. DNA of the CDR3: TGTGCCAGCAGCCTGGGACTAGCGGGGCCGGCCGGGGAGCTGTTTTTT. This sequence encodes CASSLGLAGPAGELFF.

The J gene is TRBJ1-5, the V gene TRBV14; D is uncertain. Germline V gives CDR1 SGHDN, CDR2 FVKESK. V shed 3 bases and J shed 6 bases, with 9 bases lying between them. The CDR3 totals 13 residues. CDR3 residues: CASSHSEGQPQHF. The CDR3 DNA follows: TGTGCCAGCAGCCATTCAGAGGGTCAGCCCCAGCATTTT.

The rearrangement joins TRBV3-1 (or the pseudogene TRBV3-2) to TRBJ1-2; TRBD1 matches at 8 bases. CDR1 and CDR2 from the germline V gene are LGHDT and YNNKEL (reference sequence). V shed 6 bases, J shed 4 bases, and the junction held 7 bases outside the gene matches. CDR3 length: 14 amino acids. Here the CDR3 reads CASSRTGRGYGYTF. In nucleotides, the CDR3 is TGTGCCAGCAGTCGGACAGGGCGCGGCTATGGCTACACCTTC.

The chain uses TRBV6-5 and TRBJ1-2; the match to TRBD1 covers 8 bases. CDR1 and CDR2 (germline): MNHEY, SVGAGI. The CDR3 runs 13 residues. V dropped 4 bases and J dropped 8; count of bases not matched to a gene: 6. The CDR3 spells CASSSTGEGGYTF. Written as DNA, the CDR3 is TGTGCCAGCAGTTCGACAGGGGAAGGCGGCTACACCTTC.

The chain uses TRBV6-2 or TRBV6-3 and TRBJ1-2; 10 bases are a match to TRBD1. CDR3 length: 20 residues. Germline CDR1 is MNHEY and CDR2 is SVGEGT. J gave up 8 bases and V 0 bases, and 21 bases lay outside the gene matches. CDR3 protein: CASSYSTGTGAPTYRGGYTF. CDR3 coding DNA: TGTGCCAGCAGTTACTCGACCGGGACAGGGGCTCCGACATACAGGGGAGGCTACACCTTC.

The chain couples TRBV6-2 or TRBV6-3 to TRBJ1-5; D is perhaps TRBD1 (5 bases). Germline loops: CDR1 MNHEY, CDR2 SVGEGT. V was cut by 5 bases and J by 3 bases, with 11 bases left in between. This CDR3 has 14 residues. CDR3 nucleotides: TGTGCCAGCAGTCGACAGACATTCAATCAGCCCCAGCATTTT. The encoded protein is CASSRQTFNQPQHF.

The V and J genes are TRBV6-5 and TRBJ1-6; D is uncertain. The V end was cut by 7 bases, the J end by 8 bases, with 18 bases between. The germline gives CDR1 MNHEY, CDR2 SVGAGI. The CDR3 extends over 15 amino acids. CDR3 loop: CASTKTVERYSPLHF. The CDR3 coding sequence is TGTGCCAGCACCAAGACGGTGGAGAGATATTCACCCCTCCACTTT.

The chain links TRBV5-4 to TRBJ1-4; D ambiguous. Trimming took off 1 base at V and 3 bases at J, with 13 bases between the two ends. CDR1 is SGHNT, CDR2 YYREEE, per germline (reference sequence). The CDR3 contains 16 residues. The CDR3 protein is CASSLSGGYPNEKLFF. The CDR3 DNA sequence: TGTGCCAGCAGCTTGTCTGGAGGGTATCCTAATGAAAAACTGTTTTTT.

The genes are TRBV7-6 and TRBJ2-1; 10 nucleotides align to TRBD1. Germline CDR1 SGHVS, CDR2 FNYEAQ. Germline trimming cut 1 base from V and 8 bases from J; bases unmatched to any gene: 8. This CDR3 comprises 16 residues. The CDR3 protein is CASSLGIGTGEDEQFF. CDR3 nucleotides: TGTGCCAGCAGCTTAGGCATTGGGACAGGGGAGGATGAGCAGTTCTTC.

V is TRBV6-4 and J is TRBJ1-3; 10 nucleotides line up with TRBD1. CDR3 length: 20 residues. In germline, CDR1 is MRHNA, CDR2 SNTAGT. With 5 bases clipped from V and 0 bases from J, the junction kept 16 bases outside the gene matches. The CDR3 loop is CASSPRPGQGQKISGNTIYF. CDR3 sequence (DNA): TGTGCCAGCAGTCCCCGCCCGGGACAGGGGCAAAAAATCTCTGGAAACACCATATATTTT.

The chain recombines TRBV18 with TRBJ2-1; TRBD1 agrees at 8 bases. Germline assignment: CDR1 KGHSH and CDR2 LQKENI. The CDR3 consists of 13 residues. J was trimmed by 5 bases and V by 4 bases; bases with no gene match: 1. The CDR3 spells CASSRGQDNEQFF. CDR3 DNA sequence: TGTGCCAGCTCACGGGGACAGGACAATGAGCAGTTCTTC.

CDR3: CASHHGGGMGEKLFF. The CDR3 nucleotides are TGTGCCAGTCATCATGGGGGGGGAATGGGCGAAAAACTGTTTTTT. This chain connects TRBV19 to TRBJ1-4; possibly TRBD1 for D (5 bases). The V gene lost 8 bases and the J gene lost 8 bases, with 21 bases spanning the gap. Germline V CDR1 and CDR2: LNHDA, SQIVND (reference sequence). The length of the CDR3 is 15 residues.

This chain links TRBV5-6 with TRBJ1-6, with unresolved D. The ends were cut back, 0 bases at V and 10 bases at J, with 8 bases in the middle. Germline V lookup: CDR1 SGHDT, CDR2 YYEEEE. This CDR3 is 13 amino acids long. For the CDR3, the DNA is TGTGCCAGCAGCTTGGGGGCCCAATCACCCCTCCACTTT. Translating gives CASSLGAQSPLHF.

The chain carries TRBV21-1 and TRBJ2-7; TRBD1 is the table's D call and was not checked against the DNA. TRBV21-1 is a pseudogene. The CDR3 sequence is 14 residues long. CDR3 loop: CASSEPGQYWEQYF. The CDR3 bases are TGTGCCAGCAGCGAACCGGGACAGTATTGGGAGCAGTACTTC.

In its sample, this clone was seen once. CDR3 sequence (DNA): TGTGCCAGCAGCTTCGACAAACACACTGAAGCTTTCTTT. Encoded protein: CASSFDKHTEAFF. The chain links TRBV7-2 to TRBJ1-1; D remains ambiguous. CDR1 and CDR2 (germline): SGHTA, FQGNSA. The germline V and J ends were trimmed by 3 bases and 3 bases, with 8 bases remaining between them. The CDR3 length is 13 residues.

This chain joins TRBV5-1 and TRBJ1-4, with 7 bases matching TRBD1. CDR1 and CDR2 (germline): SGHRS, YFSETQ. The CDR3 contains 16 residues. Trimming at V came to 3 bases and at J to 0 bases, leaving 5 bases not matched to a gene. The CDR3: CASSYGTVATNEKLFF. The CDR3 DNA sequence: TGCGCCAGCAGCTACGGGACAGTTGCAACTAATGAAAAACTGTTTTTT.

This clone appeared many times. The chain joins TRBV12-3 or TRBV12-4 to TRBJ1-1; D is unclear. Trimming stripped 3 bases from V and 11 bases from J, with 16 bases between. The CDR3 contains 13 residues. DNA of the CDR3: TGTGCCAGCAGTTTTCAGGCCGAAGCGGAGGCTTTCTTT. It is translated as CASSFQAEAEAFF.

The chain recombines TRBV2 with TRBJ1-5; D is perhaps TRBD1 (5 bases). The length of the CDR3 is 13 residues. Deletions cut 6 bases from V and 7 bases from J, with 13 bases between. Per the germline V gene, CDR1 is SNHLY and CDR2 is FYNNEI. For the CDR3, the DNA is TGTGCCAGCAGGTACAGGCTCGGCCAGCCCCAGCATTTT. Translating gives CASRYRLGQPQHF.

CDR3 region: CASSNGQRTDTQYF. The CDR3 DNA reads as TGCGCCAGCAGCAATGGACAGCGGACAGATACGCAGTATTTT. The rearrangement uses TRBV5-1 and TRBJ2-3, with a weak D call TRBD1 (6 bases). The CDR3 runs to 14 residues. Germline CDR1 SGHRS, CDR2 YFSETQ. Deletions cut 4 bases from V and 3 bases from J, with 12 bases between.

The chain links TRBV27 to TRBJ2-4, with no clear D. CDR1 and CDR2 from the germline V gene are MNHEY and SMNVEV (reference sequence). V was pared by 8 bases and J by 4 bases, with 3 bases between. There are 10 residues in the CDR3. The CDR3 bases are TGTGCCAGCCCGAAAAACATTCAGTACTTC. This encodes CASPKNIQYF.

This chain uses TRBV5-1 with TRBJ1-1; D is undetermined. Per the germline V gene, CDR1 is SGHRS and CDR2 is YFSETQ. This CDR3 spans 12 amino acids. Trimming shortened V by 5 bases and J by 8 bases, and 13 bases separated the two germline ends. CDR3 sequence: CASRLWEGEAFF. CDR3 in DNA: TGCGCCAGCAGGTTATGGGAGGGAGAAGCTTTCTTT.